This is a list of T cell receptor beta chains from one sample in a study of blood T cell repertoires in COVID-19. This table comes from immunoSEQ multiplex PCR, and its TCRdb copy is limited to in-frame clones, with some not included. The sample has around 54,000 clones; 70% to 80% are singletons. The sample taken for sequencing was PBMCs or T cells enriched from blood (not recorded which). The source is a woman in her forties or fifties with acute COVID-19. Both conserved end residues are part of each CDR3. The order of the fields is CDR3 protein, CDR3 DNA, clone size, J gene, CDR3 length, D gene, V gene. A D gene is named only where the DNA matches it firmly. The size of a clone is reported for some rows only, either as once, few or many, or as a class for expanded clones.

cdr3_aa: CASLRRGGITTEAFF
cdr3_nt: TGTGCCAGCCTAAGGAGGGGGGGTATAACGACTGAAGCTTTCTTT
clone_size: -
j_call: TRBJ1-1
cdr3_length: 15
d_call: -
v_call: TRBV27

cdr3_aa: CASSFLGQETSEQYF
cdr3_nt: TGTGCCAGCAGTTTCCTCGGACAGGAGACATCGGAGCAGTACTTC
clone_size: -
j_call: TRBJ2-7
cdr3_length: 15
d_call: TRBD1
v_call: TRBV27

cdr3_aa: CATSDLTDSATDTQYF
cdr3_nt: TGTGCCACCAGTGATTTGACGGACTCGGCCACAGATACGCAGTATTTT
clone_size: -
j_call: TRBJ2-3
cdr3_length: 16
d_call: -
v_call: TRBV24-1

cdr3_aa: CAWSVQGPEAFF
cdr3_nt: TGTGCCTGGAGTGTACAGGGCCCTGAAGCTTTCTTT
clone_size: -
j_call: TRBJ1-1
cdr3_length: 12
d_call: -
v_call: TRBV30

cdr3_aa: CASSQPGGPGGYTF
cdr3_nt: TGTGCCAGCAGCCAACCGGGGGGACCCGGGGGCTACACCTTC
clone_size: -
j_call: TRBJ1-2
cdr3_length: 14
d_call: -
v_call: TRBV6-2/TRBV6-3

cdr3_aa: CASSQVTGTRTVQFF
cdr3_nt: TGTGCCAGCAGCCAGGTGACCGGGACTAGGACAGTGCAGTTCTTC
clone_size: -
j_call: TRBJ2-1
cdr3_length: 15
d_call: TRBD2
v_call: TRBV3-1/TRBV3-2

cdr3_aa: CASSLLPKGAGGTDTQYF
cdr3_nt: TGTGCCAGCAGCTTACTCCCGAAGGGGGCGGGTGGCACAGATACGCAGTATTTT
clone_size: -
j_call: TRBJ2-3
cdr3_length: 18
d_call: TRBD1
v_call: TRBV7-3

cdr3_aa: CASSRGASETQYF
cdr3_nt: TGTGCCAGTAGTCGGGGGGCTTCGGAGACCCAGTACTTC
clone_size: -
j_call: TRBJ2-5
cdr3_length: 13
d_call: -
v_call: TRBV19

cdr3_aa: CASSPPSDRLNTEAFF
cdr3_nt: TGTGCCAGCTCACCGCCTTCGGACAGGTTGAACACTGAAGCTTTCTTT
clone_size: -
j_call: TRBJ1-1
cdr3_length: 16
d_call: TRBD1
v_call: TRBV18

cdr3_aa: CASSLDRVPGNTIYF
cdr3_nt: TGTGCCAGCAGCTTAGACAGGGTTCCTGGAAACACCATATATTTT
clone_size: -
j_call: TRBJ1-3
cdr3_length: 15
d_call: -
v_call: TRBV7-2

cdr3_aa: CSASIGGAGEIYNEQFF
cdr3_nt: TGCAGTGCTAGTATCGGTGGGGCGGGGGAAATCTACAATGAGCAGTTCTTC
clone_size: once
j_call: TRBJ2-1
cdr3_length: 17
d_call: TRBD2
v_call: TRBV20-1

cdr3_aa: CASSQGLGYEQYF
cdr3_nt: TGTGCCAGCAGCCAGGGACTAGGGTACGAGCAGTACTTC
clone_size: -
j_call: TRBJ2-7
cdr3_length: 13
d_call: TRBD2
v_call: TRBV3-1/TRBV3-2

cdr3_aa: CAISDQRSTDTQYF
cdr3_nt: TGTGCCATCAGTGATCAGCGAAGCACAGATACGCAGTATTTT
clone_size: -
j_call: TRBJ2-3
cdr3_length: 14
d_call: -
v_call: TRBV10-3

cdr3_aa: CASSVDRRNEQFF
cdr3_nt: TGTGCCAGCAGTGTGGACAGGAGAAATGAGCAGTTCTTC
clone_size: -
j_call: TRBJ2-1
cdr3_length: 13
d_call: TRBD1
v_call: TRBV6-4

cdr3_aa: CASSPTLAGGPDTQYF
cdr3_nt: TGCGCCAGCAGCCCTACCCTAGCGGGGGGGCCAGATACGCAGTATTTT
clone_size: -
j_call: TRBJ2-3
cdr3_length: 16
d_call: TRBD2
v_call: TRBV5-1

cdr3_aa: CASSEPGNEKLFF
cdr3_nt: TGTGCCAGCAGTGAACCCGGGAATGAAAAACTGTTTTTT
clone_size: -
j_call: TRBJ1-4
cdr3_length: 13
d_call: -
v_call: TRBV6-1

cdr3_aa: CASRPSRQGYTEAFF
cdr3_nt: TGTGCCAGCAGACCTAGCCGACAGGGGTACACTGAAGCTTTCTTT
clone_size: -
j_call: TRBJ1-1
cdr3_length: 15
d_call: TRBD1
v_call: TRBV3-1/TRBV3-2

cdr3_aa: CSASAPGQESYGYTF
cdr3_nt: TGCAGTGCTAGTGCACCGGGACAGGAGTCCTATGGCTACACCTTC
clone_size: -
j_call: TRBJ1-2
cdr3_length: 15
d_call: TRBD1
v_call: TRBV20-1

cdr3_aa: CASSLPGGGLGAFF
cdr3_nt: TGTGCCAGCAGCCTGCCGGGGGGAGGACTGGGTGCTTTCTTT
clone_size: few
j_call: TRBJ1-1
cdr3_length: 14
d_call: -
v_call: TRBV7-2

cdr3_aa: CASSYRASQETQYF
cdr3_nt: TGTGCCAGCAGCTACAGGGCTAGTCAAGAGACCCAGTACTTC
clone_size: few
j_call: TRBJ2-5
cdr3_length: 14
d_call: -
v_call: TRBV14

cdr3_aa: CASSQGWGQGYGYTF
cdr3_nt: TGTGCCAGCAGCCAAGGTTGGGGACAGGGTTATGGCTACACCTTC
clone_size: -
j_call: TRBJ1-2
cdr3_length: 15
d_call: TRBD1
v_call: TRBV2

cdr3_aa: CASSVGGVRGATGELFF
cdr3_nt: TGTGCCAGCAGTGTAGGAGGGGTGCGGGGGGCCACCGGGGAGCTGTTTTTT
clone_size: once
j_call: TRBJ2-2
cdr3_length: 17
d_call: TRBD2
v_call: TRBV6-1

cdr3_aa: CAFSTGITLSSYNSPLHF
cdr3_nt: TGTGCCTTTTCGACAGGGATTACCCTAAGCTCCTATAATTCACCCCTCCACTTT
clone_size: -
j_call: TRBJ1-6
cdr3_length: 18
d_call: TRBD1
v_call: TRBV30

cdr3_aa: CASSLHRDGDTQYF
cdr3_nt: TGCGCCAGCAGCCTTCATAGAGATGGTGATACGCAGTATTTT
clone_size: once
j_call: TRBJ2-3
cdr3_length: 14
d_call: -
v_call: TRBV5-1

cdr3_aa: CASSLGTGLSYEQYF
cdr3_nt: TGTGCCAGCTCATTGGGGACAGGGTTATCCTACGAGCAGTACTTC
clone_size: -
j_call: TRBJ2-7
cdr3_length: 15
d_call: TRBD1
v_call: TRBV18

cdr3_aa: CAITGTGAGGYTF
cdr3_nt: TGTGCCATCACCGGGACAGGGGCAGGTGGCTACACCTTC
clone_size: -
j_call: TRBJ1-2
cdr3_length: 13
d_call: TRBD1
v_call: TRBV10-3

cdr3_aa: CASSGIGGVGNTIYF
cdr3_nt: TGCGCCAGCAGCGGAATCGGGGGTGTTGGAAACACCATATATTTT
clone_size: -
j_call: TRBJ1-3
cdr3_length: 15
d_call: -
v_call: TRBV4-1